The 32 T cell receptor beta chains below were found in one sample sequenced in a study of control samples from healthy donors and cancer patients. TCRdb keeps only in-frame clones here, not all; method: immunoSEQ multiplex PCR. The sample carries 120,000 or so clones, about 90% recorded once. The sample consisted of blood. The receptors were sampled from a man aged 18 to 30 in good health.

The chain links TRBV28 to TRBJ2-2; maybe TRBD1 (5 bases). The CDR3 sequence is 15 residues long. V lost 7 bases and J 8 bases, leaving 20 bases between the germline ends. CDR1 is MDHEN and CDR2 is SYDVKM in the germline V gene. The CDR3 sequence: CASTLSLRGIGELFF. For the CDR3, the DNA is TGTGCCAGCACCCTCTCCTTAAGGGGTATAGGGGAGCTGTTTTTT. The whole variable domain, remainder taken from reference TRBV28 and TRBJ2-2, is DVKVTQSSRYLVKRTGEKVFLECVQDMDHENMFWYRQDPGLGLRLIYFSYDVKMKEKGDIPEGYSVSREKKERFSLILESASTNQTSMYLCASTLSLRGIGELFFGEGSRLTVL.

This chain connects TRBV2 to TRBJ1-4, with a tentative D call TRBD1 (5 bases). From germline, CDR1 is SNHLY and CDR2 FYNNEI. Trimming took off 3 bases at V and 8 bases at J, with 10 bases between the two ends. This CDR3 is built from 13 residues. CDR3: CASSEQGYEKLFF. For the CDR3, the DNA is TGTGCCAGCAGTGAGCAGGGATACGAAAAACTGTTTTTT.

The chain is built from TRBV19 and TRBJ1-2; possibly TRBD1 for D (5 bases). Trimming cost V 7 bases and J 0 bases, with 18 bases left between them. In germline, CDR1 is LNHDA, CDR2 SQIVND (reference sequence). This CDR3 is 16 amino acids long. The CDR3 here is CASTLPRGESNYGYTF. Written as DNA, the CDR3 is TGTGCCAGTACCCTCCCGAGGGGTGAATCTAACTATGGCTACACCTTC.

The chain recombines TRBV2 with TRBJ2-3; TRBD2 agrees at 8 bases. V shed 0 bases and J 1 base; nucleotides not matched to a gene: 0. The CDR3 is 15 amino acids. CDR1 and CDR2 from the germline V gene are SNHLY and FYNNEI. CDR3 sequence (DNA): TGTGCCAGCAGTGAAGCGGGACTAGGCACAGATACGCAGTATTTT. Its protein product is CASSEAGLGTDTQYF.

In its sample, this clone was seen once. The chain carries TRBV19 and TRBJ2-3; possibly TRBD1 or TRBD2 for D (5 bases each). CDR3 length: 16 residues. Germline CDR1 LNHDA, CDR2 SQIVND (reference sequence). V lost 4 bases and J 3 bases, leaving 17 bases between the germline ends. The CDR3 region has the DNA TGTGCCAGTAGTACCTCATTTGGGGGTTATACAGATACGCAGTATTTT. It specifies CASSTSFGGYTDTQYF.

This clone occurred once. The V and J genes are TRBV7-3 and TRBJ2-2, with D unclear. Germline V gives CDR1 SGHTA, CDR2 FQGTGA. The ends were cut back, 4 bases at V and 9 bases at J, with 15 bases in the middle. The CDR3 sequence is 14 residues long. CDR3 DNA sequence: TGTGCCAGCAGCTCCCGGGCCGAGACCAGGGAGCTGTTTTTT. As protein: CASSSRAETRELFF.

V and J are TRBV19 and TRBJ2-1; 9 bases align to TRBD2. Germline trimming cut 3 bases from V and 2 bases from J; bases unmatched to any gene: 14. The CDR3 spans 19 residues. From germline, CDR1 is LNHDA and CDR2 SQIVND (reference sequence). The CDR3 bases are TGTGCCAGTAGTATTAGCGGGAGCCTCTACCGGGAGGCCTACAATGAGCAGTTCTTC. It codes for CASSISGSLYREAYNEQFF.

CDR3 amino acids: CASSYKGLAGGEEQYF. The CDR3 region has the DNA TGTGCCAGCAGTTACAAGGGACTAGCGGGAGGTGAGGAGCAGTACTTC. V gene TRBV6-5 combines with J gene TRBJ2-7; the match to TRBD2 covers 15 bases. The CDR3 covers 16 residues. Unmatched junction bases numbered 6, after V lost 2 bases and J lost 7 bases. CDR1 and CDR2 (germline): MNHEY, SVGAGI.

The V call is TRBV18, the J call TRBJ2-2, with a possible D match to TRBD1 (6 bases). Looked up from germline, CDR1 is KGHSH and CDR2 is LQKENI. V lost 0 bases and J lost 2, with 13 bases in between. The CDR3 runs 17 residues. The CDR3 region has the DNA TGTGCCAGCTCACCACCGCGAGGGGGTGCCAACACCGGGGAGCTGTTTTTT. As protein: CASSPPRGGANTGELFF. The full variable domain, with the rest looked up from reference TRBV18 and TRBJ2-2, is NAGVMQNPRHLVRRRGQEARLRCSPMKGHSHVYWYRQLPEEGLKFMVYLQKENIIDESGMPKERFSAEFPKEGPSILRIQQVVRGDSAAYFCASSPPRGGANTGELFFGEGSRLTVL.

The rearrangement uses TRBV7-8 and TRBJ2-4; D is unclear. The CDR3 extends over 18 amino acids. The V and J ends lost 0 bases and 8 bases respectively, with 23 bases between them. Germline CDR1 and CDR2: SGHVS and FQNEAQ. This CDR3 reads CASSLASSIGLSGDIQYF. CDR3 DNA: TGTGCCAGCAGCTTAGCCTCATCGATCGGGTTGTCTGGGGACATTCAGTACTTC.

This chain uses TRBV9 with TRBJ2-3; possibly TRBD2 for D (6 bases). Germline CDR1 reads SGDLS; CDR2 reads YYNGEE. V lost 7 bases to trimming and J lost 2 bases, with 17 bases between them. The CDR3 runs 15 residues. The chain's CDR3 is CASGARAGITDTQYF. The CDR3 DNA sequence: TGTGCCAGCGGGGCTAGGGCGGGGATCACAGATACGCAGTATTTT.

This sequence joins TRBV6-5 and TRBJ2-5, with D uncertain. This CDR3 is 11 amino acids long. Looked up from germline, CDR1 is MNHEY and CDR2 is SVGAGI. With 6 bases removed from V and 5 bases from J, the gap between germline ends came to 7 bases. Here the CDR3 reads CASRKEETQYF. DNA of the CDR3: TGTGCCAGCAGAAAGGAGGAGACCCAGTACTTC.

The rearrangement joins TRBV7-8 to TRBJ1-1; no firm D call. Trimming cost V 4 bases and J 3 bases, with 6 bases left between them. The germline V gene encodes CDR1 SGHVS and CDR2 FQNEAQ. This CDR3 comprises 12 residues. The CDR3 DNA sequence: TGTGCCAGCAGCTCTACTTACACTGAAGCTTTCTTT. It encodes CASSSTYTEAFF. The complete variable domain, with remaining parts taken from reference TRBV7-8 and TRBJ1-1, reads GAGVSQSPRYKVAKRGQDVALRCDPISGHVSLFWYQQALGQGPEFLTYFQNEAQLDKSGLPSDRFFAERPEGSVSTLKIQRTQQEDSAVYLCASSSTYTEAFFGQGTRLTVV.

The chain combines TRBV5-1 with TRBJ2-2; D is undetermined. The CDR3 has 16 amino acids. Trimming shortened V by 4 bases and J by 0 bases, and 13 bases separated the two germline ends. From germline, CDR1 is SGHRS and CDR2 YFSETQ. This CDR3 reads CASSRDATPNTGELFF. CDR3 sequence (DNA): TGCGCCAGCAGCCGAGACGCGACCCCGAACACCGGGGAGCTGTTTTTT.

This clone was detected once. As DNA, the CDR3 is TGTGCCAGCAGAGGGGACAATCGGCGGGGAAACACAGATACGCAGTATTTT. Amino acid sequence: CASRGDNRRGNTDTQYF. The V call is TRBV5-6, the J call TRBJ2-3, with D perhaps matching TRBD1 or TRBD2 (6 bases each). The CDR3 covers 17 residues. The V end lost 5 bases, the J end lost 2 bases, and 21 bases lay between the germline ends. Germline V gives CDR1 SGHDT, CDR2 YYEEEE. Looking up the rest from reference TRBV5-6 and TRBJ2-3 gives the full variable domain: DAGVTQSPTHLIKTRGQQVTLRCSPKSGHDTVSWYQQALGQGPQFIFQYYEEEERQRGNFPDRFSGHQFPNYSSELNVNALLLGDSALYLCASRGDNRRGNTDTQYFGPGTRLTVL.

V usage is TRBV5-1 and J usage is TRBJ2-5; a possible D gene is TRBD2 (5 bases). CDR3 length: 15 amino acids. V lost 3 bases, J lost 1 base, and 13 bases lay in between. Germline loops: CDR1 SGHRS, CDR2 YFSETQ. The CDR3 DNA follows: TGCGCCAGCAGCTGGGGTAGCGCCATCCAAGAGACCCAGTACTTC. This codes for CASSWGSAIQETQYF.

The chain employs TRBV18 and TRBJ1-6; 10 bases are a match to TRBD1. Germline CDR1 is KGHSH and CDR2 is LQKENI. With 7 bases clipped from V and 7 bases from J, the junction kept 1 base outside the gene matches. This CDR3 comprises 13 residues. As DNA, the CDR3 is TGTGCCAGCTTGGGACAGGGGAATTCACCCCTCCACTTT. Amino acids: CASLGQGNSPLHF.

The rearrangement links TRBV21-1 to TRBJ2-3; the D segment call TRBD2 is taken from the table without a DNA check. TRBV21-1 counts as a pseudogene. CDR3 length equals 11 residues. CDR3 protein: CASSNRLGQYF. The CDR3 nucleotides read TGTGCCAGCAGCAATCGACTTGGGCAGTATTTT.

The J gene is TRBJ1-1, the V gene TRBV5-5, with 7 bases that match TRBD1. Trimming took 6 bases from V and 1 from J; bases not matched to a gene: 9. The germline gives CDR1 SGHKS, CDR2 YYEKEE (reference sequence). The CDR3 length is 15 residues. CDR3 sequence reads: CASIRPGTANTEAFF. The CDR3 DNA follows: TGTGCCAGCATAAGGCCGGGGACAGCGAACACTGAAGCTTTCTTT.

For this clone: Other nucleotide sequences in the sample specify the same CDR3. The chain links TRBV4-3 to TRBJ2-7; D might be TRBD1 (6 bases). CDR3 length equals 14 residues. The V gene lost 0 bases and the J gene lost 3 bases, with 9 bases spanning the gap. Germline CDR1 and CDR2: LGHNA and YSLEER. CDR3 DNA: TGCGCCAGCAGCCAAGAACAGGGCGGCTACGAGCAGTACTTC. Its protein is CASSQEQGGYEQYF.

The chain has TRBV6-1 and TRBJ1-4, with D hard to call. Germline V CDR1 and CDR2: MNHNS, SASEGT. This CDR3 is 15 amino acids long. The V end was cut by 3 bases, the J end by 7 bases, with 15 bases between. The CDR3 region is CASSEGVGSVEKLFF. DNA of the CDR3: TGTGCCAGCAGTGAGGGTGTGGGGAGCGTTGAAAAACTGTTTTTT.

The gene calls are TRBV6-1 and TRBJ2-1, with TRBD1 as a possible D gene (5 bases). The V and J ends lost 4 bases and 1 base respectively, with 17 bases between them. Germline V lookup: CDR1 MNHNS, CDR2 SASEGT. There are 17 residues in the CDR3. The CDR3 loop is CASSGGPPASSYNEQFF. In DNA, the CDR3 is TGTGCCAGCAGTGGGGGCCCGCCGGCCAGTTCCTACAATGAGCAGTTCTTC.

This clone occurred a few times. This chain uses TRBV12-3 or TRBV12-4 with TRBJ2-7; D may be TRBD2 (5 bases). The CDR3 runs 13 residues. Deletions cut 1 base from V and 5 bases from J, with 9 bases between. The CDR3 is CASSLVRADEQYF. Written as DNA, the CDR3 is TGTGCCAGCAGTTTAGTTCGAGCGGACGAGCAGTACTTC.

The rearrangement joins TRBV11-3 to TRBJ1-1; D not certain. The CDR3 sequence is 13 residues long. Germline V gives CDR1 SGHNT, CDR2 YENEEA. Trimming left V 3 bases short and J 1 base short, with 6 bases between. CDR3 loop: CASSFERNTEAFF. CDR3 DNA: TGTGCCAGCAGCTTTGAGAGGAACACTGAAGCTTTCTTT.

In the case of this clone: Sequence at one end of the junction differs from germline and may be a read error. The chain couples TRBV6-5 to TRBJ2-3, with 10 bases fitting TRBD1. The germline CDR1 and CDR2 sequences are MNHEY and SVGAGI. CDR3 length equals 15 residues. Here the CDR3 reads CASNYRDRGRDTQYF. As DNA, the CDR3 is TGTGCCAGCAATTACCGGGACAGGGGTAGGGATACGCAGTATTTT.

V and J are TRBV5-4 and TRBJ1-1, with D perhaps TRBD1 (5 bases). Per the germline V gene, CDR1 is SGHNT and CDR2 is YYREEE (reference sequence). The CDR3 is 14 residues long. With 2 bases removed from V and 4 bases from J, the gap between germline ends came to 12 bases. The CDR3 DNA reads as TGTGCCAGCAGCTTAGAAGCAGGGTCCACTGAAGCTTTCTTT. This translates into CASSLEAGSTEAFF.

This chain links TRBV24-1 with TRBJ2-5; D remains unclear. Germline CDR1 reads KGHDR; CDR2 reads SFDVKD. V was cut by 1 base and J by 1 base, with 6 bases left in between. CDR3 size: 14 residues. CDR3: CATSDFVSQETQYF. CDR3 in DNA: TGTGCCACCAGTGATTTTGTAAGCCAAGAGACCCAGTACTTC.

The rearrangement uses TRBV5-1 and TRBJ1-2; 9 bases are shared with TRBD1. Trimming removed 0 bases from V and 2 bases from J; junction bases left unmatched: 5. The germline CDR1 and CDR2 sequences are SGHRS and YFSETQ. The CDR3 is made up of 16 amino acids. The CDR3 DNA reads TGCGCCAGCAGCTTGGCCGGACAGGGGTACAACTATGGCTACACCTTC. Protein product: CASSLAGQGYNYGYTF.

The chain has TRBV30 and TRBJ2-1; weak D call: TRBD2 (6 bases). The CDR3 has 15 residues. CDR1 and CDR2 (germline): GTSNPN, SVGIG (reference sequence). Trimming stripped 4 bases from V and 2 bases from J, with 15 bases between. The DNA for the CDR3 is TGTGCCTGGATAAGGCGGGACTTAACCTACAATGAGCAGTTCTTC. Residues: CAWIRRDLTYNEQFF.

This clone was detected only once. The chain joins TRBV9 to TRBJ2-2; the D call may be TRBD1 or TRBD2 (5 bases each). The CDR3 totals 15 residues. The V end lost 3 bases, the J end lost 1 base, and 10 bases lay between the germline ends. Germline CDR1 is SGDLS and CDR2 is YYNGEE. The CDR3 loop reads CASSGGGWNTGELFF. CDR3 DNA: TGTGCCAGCAGCGGGGGCGGGTGGAACACCGGGGAGCTGTTTTTT.

For the CDR3, the DNA is TGTGCCAGCAGCTTAGGTGACTATGGCTACACCTTC. This gives the protein CASSLGDYGYTF. J is TRBJ1-2 and V is TRBV11-2; D unclear. Per germline, CDR1 SGHAT and CDR2 FQNNGV. The CDR3 spans 12 residues. V gave up 1 base and J gave up 3 bases, with 3 bases separating them.

The chain joins TRBV7-9 to TRBJ2-1; 9 positions agree with TRBD2. J gave up 4 bases and V 2 bases, and 9 bases lay outside the gene matches. Germline loops: CDR1 SEHNR, CDR2 FQNEAQ (reference sequence). This CDR3 contains 17 residues. CDR3 loop: CASSLPGFLAGYNEQFF. CDR3 DNA: TGTGCCAGCAGCTTACCAGGATTCCTAGCGGGGTACAATGAGCAGTTCTTC.